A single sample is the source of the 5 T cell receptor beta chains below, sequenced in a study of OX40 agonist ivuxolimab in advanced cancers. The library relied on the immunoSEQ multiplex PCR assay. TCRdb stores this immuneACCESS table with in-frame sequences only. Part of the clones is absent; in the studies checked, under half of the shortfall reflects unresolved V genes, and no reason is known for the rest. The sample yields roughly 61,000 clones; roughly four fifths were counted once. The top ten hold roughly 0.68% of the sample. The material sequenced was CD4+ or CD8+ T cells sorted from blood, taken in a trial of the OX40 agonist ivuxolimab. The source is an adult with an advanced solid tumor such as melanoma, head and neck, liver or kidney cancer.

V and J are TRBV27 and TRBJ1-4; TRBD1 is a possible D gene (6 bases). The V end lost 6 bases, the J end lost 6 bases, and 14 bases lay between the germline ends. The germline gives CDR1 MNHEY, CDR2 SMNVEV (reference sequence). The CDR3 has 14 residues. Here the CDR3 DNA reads TGTGCCAGCAGGCCTAGAGGGGGGGATGAAAAACTGTTTTTT. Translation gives CASRPRGGDEKLFF.

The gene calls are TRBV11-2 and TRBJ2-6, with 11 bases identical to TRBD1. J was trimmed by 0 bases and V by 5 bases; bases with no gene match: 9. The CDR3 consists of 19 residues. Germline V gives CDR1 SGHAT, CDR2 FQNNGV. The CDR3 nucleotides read TGTGCCAGCAGCCTCTTCCGGACAGGGGGCTTCTCTGGGGCCAACGTCCTGACTTTC. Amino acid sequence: CASSLFRTGGFSGANVLTF.

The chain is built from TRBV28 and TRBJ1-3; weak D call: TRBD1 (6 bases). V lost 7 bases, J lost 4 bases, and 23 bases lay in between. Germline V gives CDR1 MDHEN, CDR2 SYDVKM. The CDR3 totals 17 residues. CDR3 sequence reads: CASMGAGGKGTGNTIYF. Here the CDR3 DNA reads TGTGCCAGCATGGGGGCCGGAGGGAAGGGAACCGGAAACACCATATATTTT.

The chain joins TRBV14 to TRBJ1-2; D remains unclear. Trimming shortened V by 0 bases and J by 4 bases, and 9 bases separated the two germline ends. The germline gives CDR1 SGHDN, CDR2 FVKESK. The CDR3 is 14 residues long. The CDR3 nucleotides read TGTGCCAGCAGCCAAGAAAGGCTCGGCTATGGCTACACCTTC. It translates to CASSQERLGYGYTF.

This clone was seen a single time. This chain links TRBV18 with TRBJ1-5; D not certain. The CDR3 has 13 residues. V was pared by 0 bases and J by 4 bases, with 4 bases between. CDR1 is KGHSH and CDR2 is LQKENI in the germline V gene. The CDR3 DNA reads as TGTGCCAGCTCACCACCGGCGAATCAGCCCCAGCATTTT. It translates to CASSPPANQPQHF. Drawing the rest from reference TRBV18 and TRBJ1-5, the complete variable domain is NAGVMQNPRHLVRRRGQEARLRCSPMKGHSHVYWYRQLPEEGLKFMVYLQKENIIDESGMPKERFSAEFPKEGPSILRIQQVVRGDSAAYFCASSPPANQPQHFGDGTRLSIL.